The 24 T cell receptor beta chains below were found in one sample sequenced in a study of spatial heterogeneity in lung cancer. TCRdb ran MiXCR on the 5' RACE reads and lists one entry per CDR3 protein. The sample lists 9,000 to 13,000 distinct CDR3 sequences, over 9.5% occurring once. The time point denotes: blood at routine non-recurrence follow-up after resection. Sequencing used PBMCs, obtained at follow-up. The receptor source for this set is a female donor with early-stage non-small cell lung cancer.

The chain employs TRBV7-6 and TRBJ2-3, with TRBD1 matching 12 bases. This CDR3 comprises 16 residues. Germline values: CDR1 SGHVS, CDR2 FNYEAQ. The V and J ends lost 5 bases and 4 bases, in that order; junction bases with no gene match: 7. The CDR3 here is CASSPGQGARADTQYF. Here the CDR3 DNA reads TGTGCCAGCAGCCCGGGACAGGGGGCTCGAGCAGATACGCAGTATTTT.

This clonotype was found a few times. The chain combines TRBV27 with TRBJ1-1; no clear D. V gave up 3 bases and J gave up 0 bases, with 8 bases separating them. Germline V lookup: CDR1 MNHEY, CDR2 SMNVEV (reference sequence). This CDR3 has 14 residues. CDR3 sequence (DNA): TGTGCCAGCAGTTTGCAGGCCATGAACACTGAAGCTTTCTTT. Residues: CASSLQAMNTEAFF.

This clonotype was detected ten times or more. The V and J genes are TRBV12-3 or TRBV12-4 and TRBJ1-2; 7 bases match TRBD1. V dropped 6 bases and J dropped 1; count of bases not matched to a gene: 5. The CDR3 spans 14 residues. CDR3 coding DNA: TGTGCCAGCAGGGGACAGCTCCTTAACTATGGCTACACCTTC. This codes for CASRGQLLNYGYTF.

Concerning this clonotype: A single base separates this from a much larger clone, so it may be a read error. V usage is TRBV27 and J usage is TRBJ2-2; D remains unclear. Germline CDR1 and CDR2: MNHEY and SMNVEV (reference sequence). This CDR3 has 11 amino acids. With 5 bases removed from V and 6 bases from J, the gap between germline ends came to 4 bases. CDR3 region: CASSNSGELFF. For the CDR3, the DNA is TGTGCCAGCAGTAACTCCGGGGAGCTGTTTTTT.

This clonotype was found many times. The genes are TRBV19 and TRBJ2-1; TRBD2 matches 11 bases. The CDR3 length is 16 residues. Losses at the gene ends were 8 bases for V and 3 bases for J; bases not matched to a gene: 9. Germline lookup yields CDR1 LNHDA and CDR2 SQIVND (reference sequence). This chain's CDR3 is CASRGGLAGGYNEQFF. CDR3 nucleotides: TGTGCCAGTCGGGGCGGGCTAGCGGGGGGCTACAATGAGCAGTTCTTC.

For this clonotype: A much larger clone sits a single nucleotide away, making a read error possible. The chain combines TRBV7-2 with TRBJ2-1; D is possibly TRBD1 (6 bases). Germline assignment: CDR1 SGHTA and CDR2 FQGNSA. The CDR3 contains 13 residues. In DNA, the CDR3 is TGTGCCGGCAGGCGGACAGCCTACAATGAGCAGTTCTTC. Translated, it gives CAGRRTAYNEQFF.

The sample holds many counts of this clonotype. CDR3 amino acids: CALGWSNTGELFF. The CDR3 coding sequence is TGTGCCTTAGGGTGGTCGAACACCGGGGAGCTGTTTTTT. The chain combines TRBV7-2 with TRBJ2-2; D call uncertain. Per germline, CDR1 SGHTA and CDR2 FQGNSA. V was trimmed by 11 bases and J by 0 bases, leaving 10 bases between them. This CDR3 is built from 13 residues.

In this sample, this clonotype turned up many times. The V gene is TRBV7-2, the J gene TRBJ2-7; 13 bases line up with TRBD2. Germline V gene lookup returns CDR1 SGHTA and CDR2 FQGNSA. V lost 1 base, J lost 4 bases, and 4 bases stayed unmatched. The CDR3 consists of 16 residues. The DNA of the CDR3 is TGTGCCAGCAGCTTAGAGGGGACTAGCGGGACTTACGAGCAGTACTTC. Protein: CASSLEGTSGTYEQYF. The variable domain in full, with the rest retrieved from reference TRBV7-2 and TRBJ2-7, is GAGVSQSPSNKVTEKGKDVELRCDPISGHTALYWYRQSLGQGLEFLIYFQGNSAPDKSGLPSDRFSAERTGGSVSTLTIQRTQQEDSAVYLCASSLEGTSGTYEQYFGPGTRLTVT.

V is TRBV2 and J is TRBJ2-5, with 10 bases aligning to TRBD1. Germline lookup yields CDR1 SNHLY and CDR2 FYNNEI. This CDR3 has 13 residues. J gave up 4 bases and V 6 bases, and 2 bases lay outside the gene matches. CDR3 nucleotide sequence: TGTGCCAGCAGGCGGACAGGGGGAGAGACCCAGTACTTC. This encodes CASRRTGGETQYF.

V and J are TRBV2 and TRBJ2-1; 8 bases fit TRBD2. The CDR3 loop spans 13 amino acids. Unmatched junction bases numbered 4, after V lost 6 bases and J lost 6 bases. Germline loops: CDR1 SNHLY, CDR2 FYNNEI. CDR3 DNA sequence: TGTGCCAGCAGGACTAGCGTGATCAATGAGCAGTTCTTC. Its protein is CASRTSVINEQFF. The full variable domain, rest sourced from reference TRBV2 and TRBJ2-1, is EPEVTQTPSHQVTQMGQEVILRCVPISNHLYFYWYRQILGQKVEFLVSFYNNEISEKSEIFDDQFSVERPDGSNFTLKIRSTKLEDSAMYFCASRTSVINEQFFGPGTRLTVL.

This clonotype was detected many times. The rearrangement uses TRBV6-5 and TRBJ1-6; D unresolved. This CDR3 has 17 amino acids. V was shortened by 0 bases and J by 0 bases, with 9 bases between the two germline ends. The germline CDR1 and CDR2 sequences are MNHEY and SVGAGI. In nucleotides, the CDR3 is TGTGCCAGCAGTTACTCGATTAGTGGCTCCTATAATTCACCCCTCCACTTT. Encoded protein: CASSYSISGSYNSPLHF.

This clonotype was detected ten times or more. The V call is TRBV15, the J call TRBJ2-7, with D perhaps matching TRBD2 (6 bases). The length of the CDR3 is 13 residues. Germline CDR1 is LNHNV and CDR2 is YYDKDF (reference sequence). With 5 bases removed from V and 3 bases from J, the gap between germline ends came to 11 bases. CDR3 region: CATSRGTLYEQYV. The CDR3 bases are TGTGCCACCAGCCGGGGGACGCTCTACGAGCAGTACGTC.

This clonotype was detected many times. V usage is TRBV7-9 and J usage is TRBJ2-7, with a weak D call TRBD2 (5 bases). V was cut by 1 base and J by 5 bases, with 9 bases left in between. In germline, CDR1 is SEHNR, CDR2 FQNEAQ (reference sequence). The CDR3 runs 13 residues. The CDR3, as DNA: TGTGCCAGCAGCTTAGGACCGAGGGACGAGCAGTACTTC. This gives the protein CASSLGPRDEQYF. The full variable domain, completed using reference TRBV7-9 and TRBJ2-7, is DTGVSQNPRHKITKRGQNVTFRCDPISEHNRLYWYRQTLGQGPEFLTYFQNEAQLEKSRLLSDRFSAERPKGSFSTLEIQRTEQGDSAMYLCASSLGPRDEQYFGPGTRLTVT.

This clonotype has more than one count but fewer than ten. The chain links TRBV29-1 to TRBJ1-1; no definite D call. V gave up 4 bases and J gave up 7 bases, with 7 bases separating them. The V gene's germline CDR1 is SQVTM and CDR2 ANQGSEA. The CDR3 totals 10 residues. In DNA, the CDR3 is TGCAGCGTTGCTGACGGTGAAGCTTTCTTT. Translated, it gives CSVADGEAFF.

This chain joins TRBV29-1 and TRBJ1-2; TRBD1 might be the D (6 bases). The germline CDR1 and CDR2 sequences are SQVTM and ANQGSEA. The CDR3 runs 13 residues. Between the trimmed V and J ends, which lost 7 bases and 4 bases, there was a span of 16 bases. The CDR3 nucleotides read TGCAGCGGTCTAGGAGGGGGATTCTATGGCTACACCTTC. This encodes CSGLGGGFYGYTF.

This clonotype was seen at least ten times. The chain joins TRBV7-2 to TRBJ2-3; 7 nucleotides agree with TRBD2. This CDR3 comprises 17 residues. From germline, CDR1 is SGHTA and CDR2 FQGNSA. V lost 5 bases to trimming and J lost 2 bases; unmatched junction nucleotides: 13. CDR3 amino acids: CASSLGPAGLTTDTQYF. The CDR3 nucleotides are TGTGCCAGCAGCCTCGGCCCAGCGGGATTAACCACAGATACGCAGTATTTT.

This clonotype was seen at least ten times. The chain joins TRBV12-3 or TRBV12-4 to TRBJ2-1, with 9 bases fitting TRBD2. This CDR3 has 15 residues. V gave up 3 bases and J gave up 4 bases; unmatched junction bases: 4. The CDR3 coding sequence is TGTGCCAGCAGTTTTAGCGGGGGTTATTACAATGAGCAGTTCTTC. This gives the protein CASSFSGGYYNEQFF.

This clonotype was recorded at least ten times. CDR3 residues: CASSKQEGPGNEQFF. CDR3 nucleotide sequence: TGTGCCAGTAGTAAGCAAGAGGGGCCGGGGAATGAGCAGTTCTTC. The chain joins TRBV19 to TRBJ2-1; either TRBD1 or TRBD2 may supply D (5 bases each). Germline V gene sequence: CDR1 LNHDA, CDR2 SQIVND (reference sequence). The V end lost 4 bases, the J end lost 7 bases, and 17 bases lay between the germline ends. There are 15 residues in the CDR3.

This clonotype has ten or more counts. This chain links TRBV20-1 with TRBJ1-3; a possible D gene is TRBD1 (6 bases). Germline assignment: CDR1 DFQATT and CDR2 SNEGSKA (reference sequence). CDR3 length: 14 amino acids. The CDR3 loop is CSAQGIVAGNTIYF. The CDR3 DNA is TGCAGCGCCCAGGGGATAGTAGCTGGAAACACCATATATTTT.

This clonotype was detected many times. The V and J genes are TRBV5-1 and TRBJ2-1, with D unresolved. The germline V gene encodes CDR1 SGHRS and CDR2 YFSETQ. V was pared by 1 base and J by 9 bases, with 8 bases between. The CDR3 length is 12 residues. The CDR3 loop reads CASSLLLREQFF. The CDR3 bases are TGCGCCAGCAGCTTGCTATTACGTGAGCAGTTCTTC.

This clonotype was picked up many times. The V call is TRBV5-4, the J call TRBJ2-5, with D tentatively TRBD1 or TRBD2 (5 bases each). Germline loops: CDR1 SGHNT, CDR2 YYREEE (reference sequence). The CDR3 consists of 13 residues. V was cut by 0 bases and J by 6 bases, with 9 bases left in between. CDR3 nucleotides: TGTGCCAGCAGCTTGGCTGGGGGAAAGACCCAGTACTTC. It is translated as CASSLAGGKTQYF.

Many counts were recorded for this clonotype. This chain uses TRBV5-4 with TRBJ2-1; 14 bases line up with TRBD2. The CDR3 covers 18 residues. The V gene end was trimmed by 4 bases and the J gene end by 7 bases; junction bases not matched to a gene: 13. Germline loops: CDR1 SGHNT, CDR2 YYREEE (reference sequence). For the CDR3, the DNA is TGTGCCAGCAGCCCGGGACTAGCGGGAGTGGGGGCGCGGAATGAGCAGTTCTTC. Encoded protein: CASSPGLAGVGARNEQFF.

This clonotype was counted ten times or more. The J gene is TRBJ1-4, the V gene TRBV15; D remains ambiguous. Germline V gene sequence: CDR1 LNHNV, CDR2 YYDKDF (reference sequence). V was pared by 1 base and J by 7 bases, with 10 bases between. This CDR3 spans 14 amino acids. CDR3 sequence: CATSRGGWGEKLFF. Written as DNA, the CDR3 is TGTGCCACCAGCAGAGGAGGGTGGGGTGAAAAACTGTTTTTT. The complete variable domain, with remaining parts taken from reference TRBV15 and TRBJ1-4, reads DAMVIQNPRYQVTQFGKPVTLSCSQTLNHNVMYWYQQKSSQAPKLLFHYYDKDFNNEADTPDNFQSRRPNTSFCFLDIRSPGLGDTAMYLCATSRGGWGEKLFFGSGTQLSVL.

This clonotype was found many times. DNA for the CDR3: TGTGCCAGCAGTTCGACCCTGAACACCGGGGAGCTGTTTTTT. The encoded protein is CASSSTLNTGELFF. The chain joins TRBV12-3 or TRBV12-4 to TRBJ2-2, with D uncertain. Trimming took off 4 bases at V and 1 base at J, with 7 bases between the two ends. The CDR3 is made up of 14 amino acids.